This T cell receptor beta chain was retrieved from a study of cytomegalovirus exposure and HLA in healthy donors. Regarding the study as a whole: Some V segments (TRBV6-2 and TRBV6-3 among them) were excluded as indistinguishable. A later analysis reportedly identified an Asian-associated ancestry cluster as carrying fewer N-insertions than the roughly 670-donor mean. Being productive about 87% or about 30% of the time was typical of most TCR beta V segments in an earlier analysis.

This PCR relied on a set of 60 Vbeta primers and 13 Jbeta primers. Using immunoSEQ multiplex PCR, the repertoire was profiled, and TCRdb retains in-frame clones only, with some absent. The sample shows about 180,000 clones, less than 85% of them seen only once. With regard to this clone: The antigen remains unidentified.

Germline V lookup: CDR1 MNHEY, CDR2 SVGAGI. The length of the CDR3 is 14 residues. V lost 6 bases and J lost 0; bases outside the gene matches: 3. This TCR was recovered from a boy under 10 years old in good health and CMV-seronegative. Sequencing used PBMCs. The chain is built from TRBV6-5 and TRBJ2-3; TRBD2 agrees at 7 bases. In nucleotides, the CDR3 is TGTGCCAGCAGGAGCGGGGTGAGCACAGATACGCAGTATTTT. Amino acids: CASRSGVSTDTQYF.